A selection of T cell receptor beta chains follows, all from one sample in a study of shared clonotypes between healthy human individuals. Clones were read by immunoSEQ multiplex PCR, and TCRdb kept only the in-frame ones, dropping some. The data show hundreds of thousands of clones, with around 79% seen just once and less than 15% held by the top ten. The specimen sequenced was PBMCs. Source of these receptors: a woman in her 40s in good health. Some clones in this sample may be carry-over from other donors' samples. The CDR3 runs from the conserved cysteine through the conserved F or W. The order of the fields is clone size, D gene, J gene, V gene, CDR3 protein, CDR3 DNA. A D gene is named only where the DNA matches it firmly. Clone size is shown for a subset of rows, as once, few, many or a class of expanded clone.

few TRBD2 TRBJ2-7 TRBV19 CASSIVAGSSYEQYF TGTGCCAGTAGTATTGTAGCGGGGAGCTCCTACGAGCAGTACTTC
- - TRBJ2-1 TRBV4-1 CASSQLGARGNEQFF TGCGCCAGCAGCCAATTAGGGGCGCGGGGCAATGAGCAGTTCTTC
- TRBD2 TRBJ2-3 TRBV19 CASSTGLAASTDTQYF TGTGCCAGTAGCACGGGACTAGCGGCGAGCACAGATACGCAGTATTTT
- - TRBJ2-7 TRBV28 CASTGTSSYEQYF TGTGCCAGCACCGGGACCTCCTCCTACGAGCAGTACTTC
- TRBD2 TRBJ2-1 TRBV11-2 CASSLDGFGTSGIDEQFF TGTGCCAGCAGCTTAGACGGTTTTGGGACTAGCGGGATTGATGAGCAGTTCTTC
few - TRBJ1-1 TRBV6-4 CASRRNGAFF TGTGCCAGCAGGAGAAACGGAGCTTTCTTT
- TRBD2 TRBJ2-4 TRBV9 CASSAQLAGENIQYF TGTGCCAGCAGCGCCCAACTAGCGGGAGAAAACATTCAGTACTTC
- - TRBJ1-2 TRBV7-6 CASSLKSGPNYGYTF TGTGCCAGCAGCTTAAAGTCTGGACCTAACTATGGCTACACCTTC
- - TRBJ2-7 TRBV21-1 CASRDSSRSSYEQYF TGTGCCAGCAGGGATAGTTCAAGGAGCTCCTACGAGCAGTACTTC
- - TRBJ2-7 TRBV28 CAGSSDRRSQYF TGTGCCGGCAGCTCCGACAGGCGAAGTCAGTACTTC
- - TRBJ1-1 TRBV13 CASSLEGANTEAFF TGTGCCAGCAGCTTAGAGGGAGCGAACACTGAAGCTTTCTTT
- TRBD2 TRBJ2-5 TRBV5-1 CASSLGTSGTVAETQYF TGCGCCAGCAGCTTGGGGACTAGCGGGACGGTAGCAGAGACCCAGTACTTC
once TRBD1 TRBJ1-4 TRBV7-2 CASSFVRQGERFF TGTGCCAGCAGCTTTGTCCGACAGGGGGAGAGGTTTTTT
- TRBD1 TRBJ2-5 TRBV7-9 CASGTGGETQYF TGTGCCAGCGGTACAGGGGGGGAGACCCAGTACTTC
- - TRBJ2-1 TRBV10-3 CAISRQTASSYNEQFF TGTGCCATCAGTCGGCAGACGGCGAGCTCCTACAATGAGCAGTTCTTC
- - TRBJ1-5 TRBV10-1 CASREPHSNQPQHF TGCGCCAGCAGGGAACCCCATAGCAATCAGCCCCAGCATTTT
- TRBD2 TRBJ2-5 TRBV27 CASRLAGQETQYF TGTGCCAGCAGACTAGCGGGACAAGAGACCCAGTACTTC
few - TRBJ1-5 TRBV28 CASSPGGPRGVQPQHF TGTGCCAGCAGCCCCGGGGGACCAAGGGGGGTTCAGCCCCAGCATTTT
- - TRBJ2-7 TRBV28 CASSLGGWKEQYF TGTGCCAGCAGTTTAGGGGGCTGGAAAGAGCAGTACTTC
few TRBD1 TRBJ2-5 TRBV6-5 CASSFTPGTGRETQYF TGTGCCAGCAGTTTCACTCCGGGGACAGGGCGAGAGACCCAGTACTTC
- TRBD2 TRBJ2-3 TRBV11-2 CASSRLAGGGTDTQYF TGTGCCAGCAGCCGACTAGCGGGAGGAGGCACAGATACGCAGTATTTT
- TRBD1 TRBJ2-5 TRBV29-1 CSVGRRGLETQYF TGCAGCGTTGGTCGCAGGGGGCTGGAGACCCAGTACTTC
- - TRBJ2-7 TRBV6-1 CASSDGTADEQYF TGTGCCAGCAGTGATGGGACGGCAGATGAGCAGTACTTC
- TRBD2 TRBJ2-7 TRBV7-8 CASRQGGFGTSGSYEQYF TGTGCCAGCAGACAGGGGGGGTTTGGAACTAGCGGGAGTTACGAGCAGTACTTC
once - TRBJ2-6 TRBV5-4 CASSLQGPGANVLTF TGTGCCAGCAGCCTACAGGGACCTGGGGCCAACGTCCTGACTTTC
- - TRBJ1-2 TRBV7-9 CASSSLRDIGNFYGYTF TGTGCCAGCAGCTCCCTCCGGGACATCGGGAATTTCTATGGCTACACCTTC
- TRBD2 TRBJ2-7 TRBV28 CASRLAGGPRNEQYF TGTGCCAGCAGACTAGCGGGAGGGCCGAGAAACGAGCAGTACTTC
once - TRBJ1-1 TRBV19 CASSIRGAGTEAFF TGTGCCAGTAGTATTCGGGGGGCTGGTACTGAAGCTTTCTTT
- TRBD1 TRBJ1-1 TRBV6-1 CASSEPGRGRTEAFF TGTGCCAGCAGTGAACCCGGCAGGGGGCGTACTGAAGCTTTCTTT
- TRBD2 TRBJ2-7 TRBV4-1 CASSQAPLAGGTYEQYF TGCGCCAGCAGCCAAGCACCTCTAGCGGGAGGCACCTACGAGCAGTACTTC
- - TRBJ1-1 TRBV28 CASSLSGRIGLNTEAFF TGTGCCAGCAGTTTATCTGGTAGGATCGGATTGAACACTGAAGCTTTCTTT
- - TRBJ2-1 TRBV7-9 CASSLGRVHEQFF TGTGCCAGCAGCTTAGGGAGGGTCCATGAGCAGTTCTTC
- - TRBJ2-7 TRBV6-5 CASSETPGSYEQYF TGTGCCAGCAGCGAAACCCCCGGGTCCTACGAGCAGTACTTC
- TRBD1 TRBJ2-1 TRBV15 CATSRPDRELDNEQFF TGTGCCACCAGCAGACCCGACAGGGAATTGGACAATGAGCAGTTCTTC